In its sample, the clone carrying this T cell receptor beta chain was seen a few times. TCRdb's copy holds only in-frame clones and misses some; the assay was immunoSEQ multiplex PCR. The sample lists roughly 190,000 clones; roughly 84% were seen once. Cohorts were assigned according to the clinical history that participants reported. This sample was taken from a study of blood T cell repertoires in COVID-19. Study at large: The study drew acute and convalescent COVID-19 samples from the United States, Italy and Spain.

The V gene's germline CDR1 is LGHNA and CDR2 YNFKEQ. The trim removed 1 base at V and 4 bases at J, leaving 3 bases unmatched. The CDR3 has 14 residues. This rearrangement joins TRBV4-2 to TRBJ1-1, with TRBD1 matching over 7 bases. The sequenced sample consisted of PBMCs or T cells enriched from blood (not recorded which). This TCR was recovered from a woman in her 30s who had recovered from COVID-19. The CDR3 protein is CASSQGQGPTEAFF. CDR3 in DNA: TGTGCCAGCAGCCAAGGACAGGGTCCCACTGAAGCTTTCTTT.